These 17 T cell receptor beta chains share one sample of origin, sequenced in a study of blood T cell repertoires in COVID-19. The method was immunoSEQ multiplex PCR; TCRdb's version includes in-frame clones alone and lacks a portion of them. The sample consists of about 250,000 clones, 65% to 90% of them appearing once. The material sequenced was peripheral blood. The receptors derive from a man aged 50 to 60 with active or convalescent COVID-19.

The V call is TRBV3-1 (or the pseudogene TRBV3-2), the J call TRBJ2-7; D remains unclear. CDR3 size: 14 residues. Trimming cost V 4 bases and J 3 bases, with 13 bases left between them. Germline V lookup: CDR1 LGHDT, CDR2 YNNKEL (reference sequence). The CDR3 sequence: CASSPRVLSYEQYF. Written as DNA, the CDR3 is TGTGCCAGCAGCCCCCGGGTTTTAAGCTACGAGCAGTACTTC.

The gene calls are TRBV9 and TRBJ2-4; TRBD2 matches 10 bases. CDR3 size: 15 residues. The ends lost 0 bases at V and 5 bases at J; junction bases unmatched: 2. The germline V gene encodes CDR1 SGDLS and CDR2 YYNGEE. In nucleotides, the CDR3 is TGTGCCAGCAGCGTAGCAAGCGGGAGGGAAAACATTCAGTACTTC. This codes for CASSVASGRENIQYF. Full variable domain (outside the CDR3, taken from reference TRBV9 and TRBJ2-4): DSGVTQTPKHLITATGQRVTLRCSPRSGDLSVYWYQQSLDQGLQFLIQYYNGEERAKGNILERFSAQQFPDLHSELNLSSLELGDSALYFCASSVASGRENIQYFGAGTRLSVL.

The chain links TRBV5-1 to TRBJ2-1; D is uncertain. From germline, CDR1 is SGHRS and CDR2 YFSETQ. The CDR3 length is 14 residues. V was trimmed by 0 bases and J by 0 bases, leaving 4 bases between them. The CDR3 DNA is TGCGCCAGCAGCTTGGGAGACTCCTACAATGAGCAGTTCTTC. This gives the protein CASSLGDSYNEQFF.

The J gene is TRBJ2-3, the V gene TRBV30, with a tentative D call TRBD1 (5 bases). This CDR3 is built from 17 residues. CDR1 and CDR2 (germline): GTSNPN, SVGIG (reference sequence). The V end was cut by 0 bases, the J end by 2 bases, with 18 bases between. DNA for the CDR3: TGTGCCTGGAGTGTTCAGTGGGGCCCTCTTTCCACAGATACGCAGTATTTT. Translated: CAWSVQWGPLSTDTQYF.

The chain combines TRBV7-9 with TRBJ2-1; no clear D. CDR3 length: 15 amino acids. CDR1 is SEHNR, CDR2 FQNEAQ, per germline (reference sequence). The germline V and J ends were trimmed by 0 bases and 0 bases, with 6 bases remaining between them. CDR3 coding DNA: TGTGCCAGCAGCTTAGCGCTCAGCTCCTACAATGAGCAGTTCTTC. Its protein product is CASSLALSSYNEQFF.

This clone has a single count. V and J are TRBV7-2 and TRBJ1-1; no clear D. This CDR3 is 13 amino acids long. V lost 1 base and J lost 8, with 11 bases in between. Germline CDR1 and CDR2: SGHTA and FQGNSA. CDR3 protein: CASSLGVTGEAFF. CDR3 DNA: TGTGCCAGCAGCTTAGGGGTAACGGGGGAAGCTTTCTTT.

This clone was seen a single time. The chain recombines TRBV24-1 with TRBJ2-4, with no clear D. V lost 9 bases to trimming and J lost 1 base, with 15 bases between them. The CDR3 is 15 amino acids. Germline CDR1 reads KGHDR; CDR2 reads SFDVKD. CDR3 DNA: TGTGCCACCTCATTTGGGCTGAAGGCCAAAAACATTCAGTACTTC. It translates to CATSFGLKAKNIQYF.

CDR3 sequence reads: CASSPAVTSYNEQFF. Here the CDR3 DNA reads TGTGCCAGCAGCCCGGCGGTGACCTCCTACAATGAGCAGTTCTTC. J is TRBJ2-1 and V is TRBV9; D is unclear. This CDR3 is built from 15 residues. Per the germline V gene, CDR1 is SGDLS and CDR2 is YYNGEE. The V end was cut by 4 bases, the J end by 0 bases, with 11 bases between.

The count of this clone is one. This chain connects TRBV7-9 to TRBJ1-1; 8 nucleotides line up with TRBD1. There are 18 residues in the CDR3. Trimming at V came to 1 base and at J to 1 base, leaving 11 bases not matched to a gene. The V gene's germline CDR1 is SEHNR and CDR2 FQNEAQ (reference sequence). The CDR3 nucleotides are TGTGCCAGCAGCTTAGGTGCCGGGACAGGTTTTGGGAACACTGAAGCTTTCTTT. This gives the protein CASSLGAGTGFGNTEAFF.

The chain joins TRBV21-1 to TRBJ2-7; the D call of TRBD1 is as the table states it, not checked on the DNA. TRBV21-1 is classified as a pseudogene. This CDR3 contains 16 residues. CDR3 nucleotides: TGTGCCAGCAGCAACGCCTCCGGGACAGGAGCCTACGAGCAGTACTTC. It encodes CASSNASGTGAYEQYF.

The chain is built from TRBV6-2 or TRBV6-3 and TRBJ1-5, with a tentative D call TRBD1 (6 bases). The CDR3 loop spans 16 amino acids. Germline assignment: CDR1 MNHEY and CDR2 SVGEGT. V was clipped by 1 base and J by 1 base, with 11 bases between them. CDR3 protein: CASSYLDSPSNQPQHF. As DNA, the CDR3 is TGTGCCAGCAGTTACTTGGACAGTCCGAGCAATCAGCCCCAGCATTTT.

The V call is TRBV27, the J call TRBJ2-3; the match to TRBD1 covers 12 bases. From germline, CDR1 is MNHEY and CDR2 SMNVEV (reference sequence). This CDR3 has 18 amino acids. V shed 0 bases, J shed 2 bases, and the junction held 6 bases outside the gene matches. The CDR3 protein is CASSLSSGTGGSTDTQYF. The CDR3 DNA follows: TGTGCCAGCAGTTTATCGTCCGGGACAGGGGGCTCCACAGATACGCAGTATTTT.

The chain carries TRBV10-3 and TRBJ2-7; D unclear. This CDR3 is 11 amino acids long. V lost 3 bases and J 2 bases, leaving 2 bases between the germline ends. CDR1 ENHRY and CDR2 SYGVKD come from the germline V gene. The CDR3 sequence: CAISDTYEQYF. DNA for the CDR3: TGTGCCATCAGTGATACCTACGAGCAGTACTTC.

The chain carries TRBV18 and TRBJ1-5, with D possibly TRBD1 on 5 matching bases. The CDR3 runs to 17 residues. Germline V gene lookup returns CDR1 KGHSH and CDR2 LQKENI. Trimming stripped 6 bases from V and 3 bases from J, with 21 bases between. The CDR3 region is CASSPNGGIVVNQPQHF. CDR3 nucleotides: TGTGCCAGCTCCCCGAACGGGGGGATTGTGGTCAATCAGCCCCAGCATTTT.

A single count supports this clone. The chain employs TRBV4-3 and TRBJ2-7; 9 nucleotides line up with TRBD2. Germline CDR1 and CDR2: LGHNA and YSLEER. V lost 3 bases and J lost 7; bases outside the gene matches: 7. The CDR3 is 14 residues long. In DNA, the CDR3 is TGCGCCAGCAGCCAGTTCGCGGGAGGGGGAGAGCAGTACTTC. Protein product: CASSQFAGGGEQYF.

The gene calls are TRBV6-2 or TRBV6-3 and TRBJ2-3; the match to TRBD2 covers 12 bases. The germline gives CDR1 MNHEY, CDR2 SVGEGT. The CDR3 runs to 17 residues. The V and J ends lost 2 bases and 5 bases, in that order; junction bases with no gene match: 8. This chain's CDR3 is CASSYGPSGRVIDTQYF. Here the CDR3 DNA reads TGTGCCAGCAGTTACGGTCCTAGCGGGAGGGTGATAGATACGCAGTATTTT.

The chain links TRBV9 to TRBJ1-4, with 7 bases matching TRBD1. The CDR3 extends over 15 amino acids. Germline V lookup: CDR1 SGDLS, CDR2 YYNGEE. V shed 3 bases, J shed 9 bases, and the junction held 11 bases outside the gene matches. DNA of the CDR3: TGTGCCAGCAGCGAAGGAAGTGCGGGACAGCAAAAACTGTTTTTT. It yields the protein CASSEGSAGQQKLFF.